A single sample gave rise to the 14 T cell receptor beta chains below, sequenced in a study of blood T cell repertoires in COVID-19 (dated by TCRdb to 2020 to 2022). The library came from the immunoSEQ multiplex PCR assay. TCRdb took this table from immuneACCESS and kept in-frame rearrangements with V and J called. Such tables lack part of the clones; where checked against another copy, unresolved V genes explain under half of the gap, and the rest is unexplained. For this sample there are hundreds of thousands of clones; just under 90% appear just once. Less than 3.5% of the sample goes to the ten largest clones. Sequencing was performed on PBMCs or T cells enriched from blood (not recorded which). The source is a woman aged 50 to 60 who had been exposed to COVID-19.

The J gene is TRBJ1-6, the V gene TRBV6-5; 8 bases are shared with TRBD1. The J segment lost 10 bases and the V segment lost 7 bases, leaving 9 bases of the junction unmatched. Germline assignment: CDR1 MNHEY and CDR2 SVGAGI. This CDR3 contains 14 residues. The DNA of the CDR3 is TGTGCCAGCACCCAGGACAGGGTATCCTCACCCCTCCACTTT. It is translated as CASTQDRVSSPLHF.

The chain has TRBV5-4 and TRBJ1-6, with TRBD1 matching 7 bases. Per germline, CDR1 SGHNT and CDR2 YYREEE (reference sequence). Unmatched junction bases numbered 3, after V lost 3 bases and J lost 3 bases. The length of the CDR3 is 15 residues. The CDR3 nucleotides are TGTGCCAGCAGCTCGTGGACAGGCTATAATTCACCCCTCCACTTT. This encodes CASSSWTGYNSPLHF.

The chain links TRBV5-1 to TRBJ2-5; 8 bases are shared with TRBD1. Germline V gene sequence: CDR1 SGHRS, CDR2 YFSETQ. J was trimmed by 5 bases and V by 4 bases; bases with no gene match: 7. The CDR3 is 14 residues long. In DNA form, the CDR3 reads TGCGCCAGCAGCAACGGACAGGGTGGGGAGACCCAGTACTTC. Translated, it gives CASSNGQGGETQYF.

V gene TRBV27 combines with J gene TRBJ2-7, with a tentative D call TRBD1 (6 bases). The CDR3 is made up of 14 amino acids. Germline assignment: CDR1 MNHEY and CDR2 SMNVEV (reference sequence). V was shortened by 6 bases and J by 2 bases, with 14 bases between the two germline ends. Here the CDR3 reads CASRPLGQPYEQYF. The CDR3 DNA reads TGTGCCAGCAGGCCCCTAGGACAGCCCTACGAGCAGTACTTC.

V usage is TRBV5-4 and J usage is TRBJ2-1; 8 nucleotides line up with TRBD1. This CDR3 is built from 15 residues. J gave up 7 bases and V 0 bases, and 6 bases lay outside the gene matches. Germline V CDR1 and CDR2: SGHNT, YYREEE (reference sequence). CDR3 amino acids: CASSLGTGLFNEQFF. In nucleotides, the CDR3 is TGTGCCAGCAGCTTGGGGACAGGGCTCTTTAATGAGCAGTTCTTC.

The chain uses TRBV30 and TRBJ1-6, with 8 bases lining up with TRBD1. The CDR3 consists of 14 residues. The trim removed 1 base at V and 9 bases at J, leaving 5 bases unmatched. Germline assignment: CDR1 GTSNPN and CDR2 SVGIG (reference sequence). CDR3 nucleotides: TGTGCCTGGAGTGAGGGCAGGGGGCGTTCACCCCTCCACTTT. It specifies CAWSEGRGRSPLHF.

Note on this clone: The same CDR3 can be traced to other DNA sequences in this sample. The gene calls are TRBV5-1 and TRBJ2-5, with D perhaps TRBD2 (6 bases). V was pared by 0 bases and J by 2 bases, with 11 bases between. CDR1 is SGHRS, CDR2 YFSETQ, per germline. The CDR3 extends over 15 amino acids. CDR3 bases: TGCGCCAGCAGCTTGGGGCCCGGGACTCAAGAGACCCAGTACTTC. Translated: CASSLGPGTQETQYF.

In its sample, this clone was seen once. The gene calls are TRBV19 and TRBJ2-1, with 8 positions matching TRBD1. Germline trimming cut 5 bases from V and 9 bases from J; bases unmatched to any gene: 9. Germline V lookup: CDR1 LNHDA, CDR2 SQIVND (reference sequence). CDR3 length: 14 residues. The CDR3 protein is CASSVDRAGFEQFF. In nucleotides, the CDR3 is TGTGCCAGTAGTGTGGACAGGGCCGGGTTTGAGCAGTTCTTC.

The CDR3 nucleotides are TGTGCCAGCAGCAGGGACACGCTCTCCTACGAGCAGTACTTC. It translates to CASSRDTLSYEQYF. The chain uses TRBV6-2 or TRBV6-3 and TRBJ2-7; D perhaps matches TRBD1 (6 bases). Trimming removed 6 bases from V and 0 bases from J, with 12 bases in between. CDR1 and CDR2 (germline): MNHEY, SVGEGT. This CDR3 is 14 amino acids long.

The CDR3 bases are TGTGCCAGCAGCTTGGCCAGGGCTGGCAATCAGCCCCAGCATTTT. Amino acids: CASSLARAGNQPQHF. The V call is TRBV5-6, the J call TRBJ1-5, with a tentative D call TRBD1 (5 bases). Germline V gene lookup returns CDR1 SGHDT and CDR2 YYEEEE. This CDR3 has 15 residues. V was shortened by 0 bases and J by 2 bases, with 9 bases between the two germline ends.

This sequence joins TRBV7-6 and TRBJ2-1; 12 nucleotides line up with TRBD2. V lost 4 bases, J lost 5 bases, and 6 bases stayed unmatched. CDR3 size: 16 residues. In germline, CDR1 is SGHVS, CDR2 FNYEAQ. Here the CDR3 reads CASSSRLAGADNEQFF. DNA for the CDR3: TGTGCCAGCAGCTCCCGACTAGCGGGGGCCGACAATGAGCAGTTCTTC.

The gene calls are TRBV7-9 and TRBJ1-5; TRBD1 agrees at 9 bases. V trimming: 5 bases; J trimming: 6 bases; junction bases outside the gene matches: 2. Germline loops: CDR1 SEHNR, CDR2 FQNEAQ (reference sequence). This CDR3 contains 13 residues. The CDR3 region has the DNA TGTGCCAGCAGCGGGACAGGGAGTCAGCCCCAGCATTTT. This codes for CASSGTGSQPQHF.

This clone was detected a few times. This chain connects TRBV9 to TRBJ2-1, with a weak D call TRBD1 (5 bases). Trimming cost V 3 bases and J 7 bases, with 20 bases left between them. CDR1 SGDLS and CDR2 YYNGEE come from the germline V gene. CDR3 length equals 16 residues. The CDR3 coding sequence is TGTGCCAGCAGCGCCCCTCAGGGCTTCTTAGGGAATGAGCAGTTCTTC. It translates to CASSAPQGFLGNEQFF.

The V and J genes are TRBV7-9 and TRBJ1-1; no clear D gene. V was trimmed by 6 bases and J by 1 base, leaving 9 bases between them. The CDR3 runs to 13 residues. Germline V gene sequence: CDR1 SEHNR, CDR2 FQNEAQ (reference sequence). The CDR3 here is CASRLTTNTEAFF. Here the CDR3 DNA reads TGTGCCAGCAGATTGACTACGAACACTGAAGCTTTCTTT.